This TCR beta chain appears in the sequencing data of a study of blood T cell repertoires in COVID-19. Study context: Acute and convalescent COVID-19 samples came from the United States, Italy and Spain.

Generated by immunoSEQ multiplex PCR, the TCRdb table keeps only in-frame clones and is missing some. The sample has 140,000 to 150,000 clones, 75% to 85% seen once. The germline V gene encodes CDR1 DFQATT and CDR2 SNEGSKA (reference sequence). CDR3 length equals 14 residues. Trimming removed 3 bases from V and 12 bases from J, with 23 bases in between. This TCR was recovered from a man between 70 and 80 years old who had recovered from COVID-19. Sequenced sample: peripheral blood. The chain carries TRBV20-1 and TRBJ1-1; D not resolved. CDR3: CSASVAGGLRGSFF. In DNA form, the CDR3 reads TGCAGTGCTAGTGTGGCGGGAGGGCTGCGGGGATCTTTCTTT.